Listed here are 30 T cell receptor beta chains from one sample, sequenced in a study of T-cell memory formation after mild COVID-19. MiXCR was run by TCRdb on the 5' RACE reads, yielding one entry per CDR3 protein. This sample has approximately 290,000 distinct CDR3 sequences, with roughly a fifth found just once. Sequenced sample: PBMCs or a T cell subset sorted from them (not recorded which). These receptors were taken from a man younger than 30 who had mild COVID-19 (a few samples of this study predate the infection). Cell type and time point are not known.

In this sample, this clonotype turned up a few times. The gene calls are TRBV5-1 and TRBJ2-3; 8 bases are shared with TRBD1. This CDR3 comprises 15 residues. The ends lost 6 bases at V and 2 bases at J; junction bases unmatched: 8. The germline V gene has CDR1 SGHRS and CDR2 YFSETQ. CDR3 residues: CASTSGQGVTDTQYF. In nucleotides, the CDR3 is TGCGCCAGCACCTCCGGACAGGGAGTCACAGATACGCAGTATTTT. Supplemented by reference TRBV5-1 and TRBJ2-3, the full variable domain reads KAGVTQTPRYLIKTRGQQVTLSCSPISGHRSVSWYQQTPGQGLQFLFEYFSETQRNKGNFPGRFSGRQFSNSRSEMNVSTLELGDSALYLCASTSGQGVTDTQYFGPGTRLTVL.

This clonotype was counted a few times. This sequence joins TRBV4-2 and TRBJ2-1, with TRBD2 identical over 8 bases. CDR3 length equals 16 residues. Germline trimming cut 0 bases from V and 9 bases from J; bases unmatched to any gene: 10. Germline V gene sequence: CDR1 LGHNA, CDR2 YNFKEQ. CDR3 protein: CASSQDIGGGQLEQFF. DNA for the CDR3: TGTGCCAGCAGCCAAGATATCGGGGGGGGGCAACTTGAGCAGTTCTTC.

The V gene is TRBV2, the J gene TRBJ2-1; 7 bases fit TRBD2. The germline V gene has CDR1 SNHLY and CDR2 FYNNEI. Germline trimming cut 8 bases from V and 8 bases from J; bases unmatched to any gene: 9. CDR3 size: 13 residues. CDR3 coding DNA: TGTGCCAGCGGGCTGGGACTAACGGATGAGCAGTTCTTC. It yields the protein CASGLGLTDEQFF.

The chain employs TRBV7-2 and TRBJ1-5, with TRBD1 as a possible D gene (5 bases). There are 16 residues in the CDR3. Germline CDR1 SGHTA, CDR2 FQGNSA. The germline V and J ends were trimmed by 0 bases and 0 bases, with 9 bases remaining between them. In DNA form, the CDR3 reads TGTGCCAGCAGCTTAGCGGGGGATTATAGCAATCAGCCCCAGCATTTT. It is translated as CASSLAGDYSNQPQHF.

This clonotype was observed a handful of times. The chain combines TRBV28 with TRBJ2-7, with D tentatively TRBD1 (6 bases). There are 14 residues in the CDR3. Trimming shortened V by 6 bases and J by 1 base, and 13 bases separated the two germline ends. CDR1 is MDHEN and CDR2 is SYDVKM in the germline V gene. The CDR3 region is CASRPVGGSYEQYV. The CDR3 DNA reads TGTGCCAGCAGACCCGTAGGGGGTTCCTACGAGCAGTACGTC.

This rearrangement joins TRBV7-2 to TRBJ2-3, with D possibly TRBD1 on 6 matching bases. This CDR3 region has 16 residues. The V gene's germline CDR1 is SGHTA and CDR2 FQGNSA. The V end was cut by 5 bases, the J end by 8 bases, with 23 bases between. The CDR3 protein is CASSLPLGVLRGTQYF. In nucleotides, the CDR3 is TGTGCCAGCAGCCTCCCCTTAGGGGTTCTCAGGGGTACGCAGTATTTT.

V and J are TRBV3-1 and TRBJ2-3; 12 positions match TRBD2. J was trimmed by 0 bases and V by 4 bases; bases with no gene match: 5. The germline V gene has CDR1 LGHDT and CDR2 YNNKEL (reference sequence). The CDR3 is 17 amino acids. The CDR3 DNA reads TGTGCCAGCAGCCCGAGGACTAGCGGGGATAGCACAGATACGCAGTATTTT. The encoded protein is CASSPRTSGDSTDTQYF.

Here the CDR3 DNA reads TGCGCCAGCTCATTCCAGGGGAGGGGATCAGATACGCAGTATTTT. This encodes CASSFQGRGSDTQYF. The chain is built from TRBV5-1 and TRBJ2-3; D is perhaps TRBD2 (7 bases). From germline, CDR1 is SGHRS and CDR2 YFSETQ. Between the trimmed V and J ends, which lost 7 bases and 4 bases, there was a span of 19 bases. This CDR3 region has 15 residues.

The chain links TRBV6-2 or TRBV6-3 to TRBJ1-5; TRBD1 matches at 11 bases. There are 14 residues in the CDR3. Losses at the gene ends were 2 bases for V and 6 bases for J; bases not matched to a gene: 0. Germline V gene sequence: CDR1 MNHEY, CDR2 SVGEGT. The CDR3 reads CASSYGTGGQPQHF. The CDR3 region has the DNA TGTGCCAGCAGTTACGGGACAGGGGGTCAGCCCCAGCATTTT.

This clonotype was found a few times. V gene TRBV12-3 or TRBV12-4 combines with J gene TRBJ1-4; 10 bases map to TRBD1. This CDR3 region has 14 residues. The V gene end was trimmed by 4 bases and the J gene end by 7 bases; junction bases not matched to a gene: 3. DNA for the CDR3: TGTGCCAGCAGTTCCGGGACAGGGGCTGAAAAACTGTTTTTT. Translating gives CASSSGTGAEKLFF.

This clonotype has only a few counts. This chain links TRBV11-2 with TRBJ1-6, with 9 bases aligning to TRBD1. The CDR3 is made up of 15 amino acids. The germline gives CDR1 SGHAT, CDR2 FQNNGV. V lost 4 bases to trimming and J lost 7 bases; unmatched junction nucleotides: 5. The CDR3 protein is CASSWGQGGNSPLHF. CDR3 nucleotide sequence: TGTGCCAGCAGCTGGGGACAGGGAGGCAATTCACCCCTCCACTTT.

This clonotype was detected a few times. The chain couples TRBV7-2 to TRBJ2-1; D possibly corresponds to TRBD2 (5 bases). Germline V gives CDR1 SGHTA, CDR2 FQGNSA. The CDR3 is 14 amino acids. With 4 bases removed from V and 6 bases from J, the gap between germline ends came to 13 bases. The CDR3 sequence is CASSWRRGGNEQFF. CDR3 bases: TGTGCCAGCAGCTGGAGGCGAGGTGGCAATGAGCAGTTCTTC. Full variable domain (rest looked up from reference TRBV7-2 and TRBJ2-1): GAGVSQSPSNKVTEKGKDVELRCDPISGHTALYWYRQSLGQGLEFLIYFQGNSAPDKSGLPSDRFSAERTGGSVSTLTIQRTQQEDSAVYLCASSWRRGGNEQFFGPGTRLTVL.

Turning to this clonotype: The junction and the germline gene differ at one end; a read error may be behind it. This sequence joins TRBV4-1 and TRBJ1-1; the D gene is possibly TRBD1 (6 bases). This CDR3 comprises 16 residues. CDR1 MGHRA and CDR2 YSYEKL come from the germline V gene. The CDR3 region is CASRQRGASGNTEAFF. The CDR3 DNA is TGCGCCAGCCGCCAGCGGGGGGCATCCGGGAACACTGAAGCTTTCTTT.

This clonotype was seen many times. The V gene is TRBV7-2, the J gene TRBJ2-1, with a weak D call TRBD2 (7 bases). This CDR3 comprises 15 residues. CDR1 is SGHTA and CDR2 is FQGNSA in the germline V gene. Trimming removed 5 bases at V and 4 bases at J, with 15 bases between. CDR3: CASSQRGGRYNEQFF. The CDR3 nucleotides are TGTGCCAGCAGCCAAAGGGGGGGAAGATACAATGAGCAGTTCTTC. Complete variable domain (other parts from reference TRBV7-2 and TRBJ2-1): GAGVSQSPSNKVTEKGKDVELRCDPISGHTALYWYRQSLGQGLEFLIYFQGNSAPDKSGLPSDRFSAERTGGSVSTLTIQRTQQEDSAVYLCASSQRGGRYNEQFFGPGTRLTVL.

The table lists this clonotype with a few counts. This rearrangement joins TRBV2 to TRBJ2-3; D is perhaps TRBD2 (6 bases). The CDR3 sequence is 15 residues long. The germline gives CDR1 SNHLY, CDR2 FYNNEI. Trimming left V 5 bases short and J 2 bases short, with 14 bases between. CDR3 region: CASSFGGGDTDTQYF. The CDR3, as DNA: TGTGCCAGCAGTTTTGGTGGCGGGGACACAGATACGCAGTATTTT.

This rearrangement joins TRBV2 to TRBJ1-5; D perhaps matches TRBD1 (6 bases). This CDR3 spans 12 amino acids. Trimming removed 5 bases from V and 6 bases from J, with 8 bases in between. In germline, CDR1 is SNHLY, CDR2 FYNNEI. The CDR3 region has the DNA TGTGCCAGCAGTACAGGGTTTCAGCCCCAGCATTTT. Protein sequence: CASSTGFQPQHF. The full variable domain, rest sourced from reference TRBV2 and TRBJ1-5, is EPEVTQTPSHQVTQMGQEVILRCVPISNHLYFYWYRQILGQKVEFLVSFYNNEISEKSEIFDDQFSVERPDGSNFTLKIRSTKLEDSAMYFCASSTGFQPQHFGDGTRLSIL.

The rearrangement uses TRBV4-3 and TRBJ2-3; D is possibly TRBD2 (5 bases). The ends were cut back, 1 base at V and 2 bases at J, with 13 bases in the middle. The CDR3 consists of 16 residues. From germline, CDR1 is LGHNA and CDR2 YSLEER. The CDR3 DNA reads TGCGCCAGCAGCCAAGTGTGGGCTAGCTCCACAGATACGCAGTATTTT. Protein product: CASSQVWASSTDTQYF.

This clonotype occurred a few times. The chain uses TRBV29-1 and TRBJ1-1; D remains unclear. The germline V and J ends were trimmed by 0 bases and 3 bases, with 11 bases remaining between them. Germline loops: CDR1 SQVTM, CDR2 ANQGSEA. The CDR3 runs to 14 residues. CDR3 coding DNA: TGCAGCGTTGAAGAGGGGTTGGGAGACACTGAAGCTTTCTTT. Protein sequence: CSVEEGLGDTEAFF.

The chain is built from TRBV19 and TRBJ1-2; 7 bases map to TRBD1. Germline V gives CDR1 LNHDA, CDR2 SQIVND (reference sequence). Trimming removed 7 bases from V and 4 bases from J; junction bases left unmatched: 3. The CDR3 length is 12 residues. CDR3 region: CASITGAYGYTF. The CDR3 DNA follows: TGTGCCAGTATCACAGGGGCCTATGGCTACACCTTC.

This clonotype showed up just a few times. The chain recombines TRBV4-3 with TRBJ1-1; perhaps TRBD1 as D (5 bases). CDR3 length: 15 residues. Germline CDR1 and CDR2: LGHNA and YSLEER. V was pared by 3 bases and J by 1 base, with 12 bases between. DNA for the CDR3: TGCGCCAGCAGCCACCCCGGAACAGGGAACACTGAAGCTTTCTTT. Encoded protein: CASSHPGTGNTEAFF.

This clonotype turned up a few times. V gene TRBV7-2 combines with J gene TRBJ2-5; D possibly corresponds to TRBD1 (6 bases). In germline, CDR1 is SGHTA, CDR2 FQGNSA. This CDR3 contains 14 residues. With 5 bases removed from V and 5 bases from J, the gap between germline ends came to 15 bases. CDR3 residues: CASSPDGGWETQYF. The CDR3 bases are TGTGCCAGCAGCCCGGATGGGGGCTGGGAGACCCAGTACTTC. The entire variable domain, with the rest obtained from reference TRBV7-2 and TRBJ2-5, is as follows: GAGVSQSPSNKVTEKGKDVELRCDPISGHTALYWYRQSLGQGLEFLIYFQGNSAPDKSGLPSDRFSAERTGGSVSTLTIQRTQQEDSAVYLCASSPDGGWETQYFGPGTRLLVL.

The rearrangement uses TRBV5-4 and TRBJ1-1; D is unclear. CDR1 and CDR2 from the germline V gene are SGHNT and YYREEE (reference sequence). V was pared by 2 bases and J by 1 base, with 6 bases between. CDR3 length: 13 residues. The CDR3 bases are TGTGCCAGCAGCTTTTGGGGGAACACTGAAGCTTTCTTT. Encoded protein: CASSFWGNTEAFF.

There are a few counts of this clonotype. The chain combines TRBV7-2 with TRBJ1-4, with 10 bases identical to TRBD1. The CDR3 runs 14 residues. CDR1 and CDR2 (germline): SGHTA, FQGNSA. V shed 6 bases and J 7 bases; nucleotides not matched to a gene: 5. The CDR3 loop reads CASRVGTGVEKLFF. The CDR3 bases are TGTGCCAGCAGAGTCGGGACAGGGGTTGAAAAACTGTTTTTT. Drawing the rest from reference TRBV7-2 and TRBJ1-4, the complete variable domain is GAGVSQSPSNKVTEKGKDVELRCDPISGHTALYWYRQSLGQGLEFLIYFQGNSAPDKSGLPSDRFSAERTGGSVSTLTIQRTQQEDSAVYLCASRVGTGVEKLFFGSGTQLSVL.

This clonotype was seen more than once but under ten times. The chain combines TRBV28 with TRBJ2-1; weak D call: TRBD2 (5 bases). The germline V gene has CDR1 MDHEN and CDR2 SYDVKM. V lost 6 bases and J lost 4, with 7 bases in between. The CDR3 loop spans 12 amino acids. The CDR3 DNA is TGTGCCAGCAGGAGGGTTTACAATGAGCAGTTCTTC. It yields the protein CASRRVYNEQFF.

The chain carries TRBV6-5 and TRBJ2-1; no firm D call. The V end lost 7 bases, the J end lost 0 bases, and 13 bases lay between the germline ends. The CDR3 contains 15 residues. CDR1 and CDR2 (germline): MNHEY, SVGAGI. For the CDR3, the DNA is TGTGCCAGCACCAGGTTTTACACCTCCTACAATGAGCAGTTCTTC. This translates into CASTRFYTSYNEQFF.

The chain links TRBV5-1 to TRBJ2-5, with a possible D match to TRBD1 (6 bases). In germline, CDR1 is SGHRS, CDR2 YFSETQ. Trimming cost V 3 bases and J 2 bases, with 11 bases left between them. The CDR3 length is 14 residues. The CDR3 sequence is CASSSRTVQETQYF. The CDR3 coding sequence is TGCGCCAGCAGCTCGAGGACAGTTCAAGAGACCCAGTACTTC.

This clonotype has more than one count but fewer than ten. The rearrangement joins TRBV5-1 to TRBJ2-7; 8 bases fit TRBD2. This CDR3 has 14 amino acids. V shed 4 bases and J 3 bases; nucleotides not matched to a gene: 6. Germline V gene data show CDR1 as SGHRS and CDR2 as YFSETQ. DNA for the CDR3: TGCGCCAGCAGCCCCGGGGGGGTAGTCTACGAGCAGTACTTC. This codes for CASSPGGVVYEQYF.

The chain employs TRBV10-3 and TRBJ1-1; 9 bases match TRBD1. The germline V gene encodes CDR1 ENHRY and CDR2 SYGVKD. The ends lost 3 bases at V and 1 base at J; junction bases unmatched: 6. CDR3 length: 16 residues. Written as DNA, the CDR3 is TGTGCCATCAGTGACCGGGACAGGGCTCCGAACACTGAAGCTTTCTTT. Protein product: CAISDRDRAPNTEAFF.

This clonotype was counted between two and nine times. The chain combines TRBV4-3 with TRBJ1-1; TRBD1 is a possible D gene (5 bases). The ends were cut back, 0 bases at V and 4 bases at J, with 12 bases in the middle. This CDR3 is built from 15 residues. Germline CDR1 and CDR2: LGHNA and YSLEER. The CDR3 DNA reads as TGCGCCAGCAGCCAAGATCTTGTGGGGGTCACTGAAGCTTTCTTT. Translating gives CASSQDLVGVTEAFF.

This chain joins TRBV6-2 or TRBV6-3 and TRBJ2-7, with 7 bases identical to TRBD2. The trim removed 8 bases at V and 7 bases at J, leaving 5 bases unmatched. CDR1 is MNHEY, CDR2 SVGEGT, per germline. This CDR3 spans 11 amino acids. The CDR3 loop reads CASSGGREQYF. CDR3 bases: TGTGCCAGCTCGGGGGGAAGGGAGCAGTACTTC.